This T cell receptor (beta chain) was documented in a study of T cells in Graves' hyperthyroidism and ophthalmopathy. Study outcomes and limitations: Clonotypes that were expanded in thyroid above 0.001 mostly appeared in blood too. By a 13 V-J model, ophthalmopathy was set apart from stable hyperthyroidism.

Researchers took RNA transcripts and amplified the TCR beta CDR3 regions from them. Primed by the HTBI set, a first-round RT-PCR was run on the TCR CDR3. TCRdb used MiXCR to reprocess the multiplex PCR reads, holding one entry per CDR3 protein. The data hold about 690,000 distinct CDR3 sequences, with 17% observed a single time. This clonotype was recorded at least ten times. Its antigen is still unknown. Recently diagnosed hyperthyroidism of less than 2 months' duration affected patients aged 18 to 65. From 8.5 to 10 ml of fresh peripheral blood, PBMCs were isolated. The sequence was obtained from a man aged 45-65 years with Graves' hyperthyroidism. The sequenced material came from blood.

CDR3 sequence: CASSRLPNYEQYF. CDR3 DNA sequence: TGTGCCAGCAGTCGACTTCCCAACTACGAGCAGTACTTC. The chain carries TRBV28 and TRBJ2-7, with D uncertain. The ends were cut back, 5 bases at V and 3 bases at J, with 11 bases in the middle. Germline-derived CDR1 and CDR2 are MDHEN and SYDVKM. The CDR3 loop spans 13 amino acids. Using reference TRBV28 and TRBJ2-7 for the parts outside the CDR3, the full variable domain is DVKVTQSSRYLVKRTGEKVFLECVQDMDHENMFWYRQDPGLGLRLIYFSYDVKMKEKGDIPEGYSVSREKKERFSLILESASTNQTSMYLCASSRLPNYEQYFGPGTRLTVT.